The 20 T cell receptor beta chains below were found in one sample sequenced in a study of cytomegalovirus exposure and HLA in healthy donors. With 60 Vbeta and 13 Jbeta primers, the PCR was carried out. Profiling relied on immunoSEQ multiplex PCR, and the TCRdb table lists in-frame clones only, not all of them. The repertoire consists of 120,000 to 150,000 clones, with approximately 80% occurring once and the leading ten covering 3.9%. The sample was PBMCs. The receptors were gathered from a man between 18 and 29 years old in good health and CMV-seronegative.

The chain has TRBV27 and TRBJ2-1; a weak D match, TRBD1 (5 bases). CDR3 length equals 14 residues. Trimming removed 6 bases at V and 0 bases at J, with 9 bases between. Germline loops: CDR1 MNHEY, CDR2 SMNVEV (reference sequence). The CDR3 region is CASSDRDSYNEQFF. Here the CDR3 DNA reads TGTGCCAGCAGCGACAGAGACTCCTACAATGAGCAGTTCTTC.

The chain has TRBV6-1 and TRBJ1-1, with unresolved D. This CDR3 region has 15 residues. Trimming removed 2 bases at V and 3 bases at J, with 13 bases between. Germline V gene lookup returns CDR1 MNHNS and CDR2 SASEGT. CDR3 sequence: CASSELGVVYTEAFF. The CDR3 nucleotides are TGTGCCAGCAGTGAACTCGGGGTCGTCTACACTGAAGCTTTCTTT.

The chain has TRBV19 and TRBJ1-5, with D possibly TRBD1 on 6 matching bases. This CDR3 comprises 17 residues. Germline lookup yields CDR1 LNHDA and CDR2 SQIVND (reference sequence). The V and J ends lost 1 base and 2 bases respectively, with 15 bases between them. CDR3 amino acids: CASSIVYRPGGNQPQHF. The CDR3 DNA sequence: TGTGCCAGTAGTATAGTTTACAGGCCAGGGGGCAATCAGCCCCAGCATTTT. Full variable domain (outside the CDR3, taken from reference TRBV19 and TRBJ1-5): DGGITQSPKYLFRKEGQNVTLSCEQNLNHDAMYWYRQDPGQGLRLIYYSQIVNDFQKGDIAEGYSVSREKKESFPLTVTSAQKNPTAFYLCASSIVYRPGGNQPQHFGDGTRLSIL.

This clone was seen once. The V gene is TRBV5-4, the J gene TRBJ2-3; tentatively, D is TRBD2 (7 bases). Germline V gene lookup returns CDR1 SGHNT and CDR2 YYREEE (reference sequence). V gave up 5 bases and J gave up 5 bases, with 18 bases separating them. The CDR3 has 15 amino acids. The CDR3 reads CASSTGGAIGDTQYF. The CDR3 nucleotides are TGTGCCAGCAGTACTGGGGGGGCAATAGGAGATACGCAGTATTTT.

The J gene is TRBJ1-2, the V gene TRBV6-7, with no clear D. TRBV6-7 is an ORF for which the function is uncertain. V dropped 10 bases and J dropped 3 bases, with 15 bases sitting between them. CDR3 length: 13 amino acids. Written as DNA, the CDR3 is TGTGCCATCGCAGCAGGCCCCTACTATGGCTACACCTTC. Its protein is CAIAAGPYYGYTF.

The genes are TRBV28 and TRBJ2-6; 9 bases line up with TRBD2. V lost 7 bases, J lost 4 bases, and 8 bases stayed unmatched. Germline-derived CDR1 and CDR2 are MDHEN and SYDVKM. This CDR3 has 16 residues. This CDR3 reads CASTPSGGLGANVLTF. DNA for the CDR3: TGTGCCAGCACCCCCAGCGGGGGGCTGGGGGCCAACGTCCTGACTTTC.

The chain employs TRBV2 and TRBJ2-5, with D possibly matching TRBD2 (6 bases). V gave up 4 bases and J gave up 5 bases, with 14 bases separating them. CDR3 length: 14 residues. Germline CDR1 is SNHLY and CDR2 is FYNNEI. This chain's CDR3 is CASSGMSGEETQYF. The CDR3 DNA reads TGTGCCAGCAGTGGAATGTCGGGGGAGGAGACCCAGTACTTC.

The CDR3, as DNA: TGCGCCAGCAGCTTGCCGGGGACAGGGGGCTTGACCGGGGAGCTGTTTTTT. Protein product: CASSLPGTGGLTGELFF. V is TRBV5-1 and J is TRBJ2-2; TRBD1 aligns across 12 bases. The ends lost 1 base at V and 5 bases at J; junction bases unmatched: 6. The CDR3 has 17 residues. Germline CDR1 reads SGHRS; CDR2 reads YFSETQ.

The chain uses TRBV19 and TRBJ1-5, with D possibly being TRBD1 (5 bases). From germline, CDR1 is LNHDA and CDR2 SQIVND (reference sequence). V lost 1 base to trimming and J lost 5 bases, with 12 bases between them. The length of the CDR3 is 15 residues. The CDR3 DNA follows: TGTGCCAGTAGTATAGTGGGGGGGGACTATCAGCCCCAGCATTTT. Translated: CASSIVGGDYQPQHF.

The rearrangement joins TRBV7-6 to TRBJ2-7; 8 bases are a match to TRBD2. The CDR3 loop spans 17 amino acids. V dropped 1 base and J dropped 2; count of bases not matched to a gene: 10. The V gene's germline CDR1 is SGHVS and CDR2 FNYEAQ. Written as DNA, the CDR3 is TGTGCCAGCAGCTTAGTCGATGGACTAGCTGAAACCTACGAGCAGTACTTC. As protein: CASSLVDGLAETYEQYF. Based on the CDR3 plus reference TRBV7-6 and TRBJ2-7, the full variable domain is GAGVSQSPRYKVTKRGQDVALRCDPISGHVSLYWYRQALGQGPEFLTYFNYEAQQDKSGLPNDRFSAERPEGSISTLTIQRTEQRDSAMYRCASSLVDGLAETYEQYFGPGTRLTVT.

The chain joins TRBV6-4 to TRBJ2-1, with 10 nucleotides matching TRBD2. The CDR3 sequence is 15 residues long. J was trimmed by 12 bases and V by 2 bases; bases with no gene match: 10. Germline CDR1 reads MRHNA; CDR2 reads SNTAGT. CDR3 sequence (DNA): TGTGCCAGCAGTGACGCACTAGCGGGGCCTAAGGGGCAGTTCTTC. This sequence encodes CASSDALAGPKGQFF.

The chain uses TRBV6-1 and TRBJ1-1, with 7 bases fitting TRBD1. V dropped 4 bases and J dropped 8; count of bases not matched to a gene: 16. The germline V gene has CDR1 MNHNS and CDR2 SASEGT. This CDR3 comprises 16 residues. CDR3: CASSAGTAYLSGEAFF. For the CDR3, the DNA is TGTGCCAGCAGTGCCGGGACAGCGTACCTAAGTGGCGAAGCTTTCTTT.

The chain employs TRBV6-6 and TRBJ1-2; 8 positions agree with TRBD1. Looked up from germline, CDR1 is MNHNY and CDR2 is SVGAGI (reference sequence). Trimming at V came to 6 bases and at J to 3 bases, leaving 3 bases not matched to a gene. CDR3 length: 13 amino acids. DNA of the CDR3: TGTGCCAGCAGCAAGACAGGGGACTATGGCTACACCTTC. Its translation: CASSKTGDYGYTF.

The chain employs TRBV19 and TRBJ1-1, with D possibly matching TRBD1 (6 bases). The germline CDR1 and CDR2 sequences are LNHDA and SQIVND (reference sequence). The V end was cut by 11 bases, the J end by 7 bases, with 23 bases between. This CDR3 has 14 amino acids. CDR3 coding DNA: TGTGCCTCCACCCCGGACAGTTGGGGCAATGAAGCTTTCTTT. Its protein product is CASTPDSWGNEAFF.

The chain is built from TRBV5-1 and TRBJ1-1, with a tentative D call TRBD1 (5 bases). Germline V gene sequence: CDR1 SGHRS, CDR2 YFSETQ. V was pared by 0 bases and J by 2 bases, with 11 bases between. This CDR3 is built from 15 residues. CDR3 sequence reads: CASSLEVGRNTEAFF. The CDR3 DNA reads as TGCGCCAGCAGCTTGGAAGTGGGGCGAAACACTGAAGCTTTCTTT.

Only one count was recorded for this clone. The CDR3 nucleotides read TGCAGTTTTGAGTACAATGAGCAGTTCTTC. This codes for CSFEYNEQFF. The rearrangement uses TRBV20-1 and TRBJ2-1; no clear D. V lost 8 bases to trimming and J lost 4 bases, with 6 bases between them. This CDR3 contains 10 residues. Germline assignment: CDR1 DFQATT and CDR2 SNEGSKA (reference sequence).

This chain uses TRBV5-1 with TRBJ2-7; 12 nucleotides align to TRBD2. V dropped 4 bases and J dropped 7; count of bases not matched to a gene: 12. Germline V CDR1 and CDR2: SGHRS, YFSETQ. The CDR3 runs 16 residues. This CDR3 is CASSLALAGGPREQYF. The CDR3 nucleotides read TGCGCCAGCAGCCTGGCCCTAGCGGGAGGGCCTCGGGAGCAGTACTTC.

The rearrangement uses TRBV6-5 and TRBJ2-1; TRBD2 aligns across 9 bases. The trim removed 4 bases at V and 3 bases at J, leaving 4 bases unmatched. Germline CDR1 MNHEY, CDR2 SVGAGI. The CDR3 extends over 15 amino acids. In DNA form, the CDR3 reads TGTGCCAGCAGTTTAGCGGGAGTCGACTACAATGAGCAGTTCTTC. It translates to CASSLAGVDYNEQFF.

This clone was found a few times. The chain recombines TRBV30 with TRBJ1-5, with TRBD1 matching 7 bases. This CDR3 contains 18 residues. Germline CDR1 reads GTSNPN; CDR2 reads SVGIG (reference sequence). With 1 base clipped from V and 6 bases from J, the junction kept 18 bases outside the gene matches. The CDR3 here is CAWSDSNRGGVASQPQHF. CDR3 bases: TGTGCCTGGAGTGATAGTAACAGGGGCGGAGTGGCAAGTCAGCCCCAGCATTTT.

This chain uses TRBV7-2 with TRBJ2-3, with 9 positions matching TRBD2. Germline loops: CDR1 SGHTA, CDR2 FQGNSA. The length of the CDR3 is 16 residues. V was pared by 2 bases and J by 0 bases, with 3 bases of the junction left unmatched. DNA of the CDR3: TGTGCCAGCAGCTTAAGGCTAGCGGGGAGCACAGATACGCAGTATTTT. Translation: CASSLRLAGSTDTQYF.